This TCR beta chain was captured in a study of blood T cell repertoires in COVID-19. This table comes from immunoSEQ multiplex PCR, and its TCRdb copy is limited to in-frame clones, with some not included. The table has a few hundred thousand clones, around 81% seen once; the top ten hold 15% to 18%. Sequences were obtained from peripheral blood. This TCR was sampled from a person aged 65 to 85 with COVID-19, enrolled during active disease.

DNA for the CDR3: TGTGCCAGCACCCGCCAGGGGTATAATTCACCCCTCCACTTT. Protein product: CASTRQGYNSPLHF. The chain uses TRBV6-5 and TRBJ1-6; maybe TRBD1 (6 bases). Germline V gene sequence: CDR1 MNHEY, CDR2 SVGAGI. The V end lost 7 bases, the J end lost 4 bases, and 11 bases lay between the germline ends. The CDR3 sequence is 14 residues long.